Listed below are T cell receptor beta chains from one sample, sequenced in a study of regulatory T cells in long-lasting Graves disease. TCRdb reprocessed the multiplex PCR reads via MiXCR and lists one record per CDR3 protein. Seen here are hundreds of thousands of distinct CDR3 sequences, 21% observed once, and the top ten hold roughly an eighth. The sequencing used peripheral blood mononuclear cells (PBMCs), collected when the disease was refractory, from a patient treated with antithyroid drugs. These receptors came from a female donor with Graves disease. CDR3s include the opening cysteine and the closing phenylalanine or tryptophan. D genes are given only for firm matches. Size tells how often a clone was seen (once, few, many) or the class of an expanded clone, and some rows leave it out.

clone_size: many
j_call: TRBJ1-6
d_call: TRBD1
v_call: TRBV28
cdr3_aa: CASSLPDRGRNSPLHF
cdr3_nt: TGTGCCAGCAGTTTACCCGACAGGGGTAGGAATTCACCCCTCCACTTT

clone_size: many
j_call: TRBJ1-1
d_call: TRBD1
v_call: TRBV12-3/TRBV12-4
cdr3_aa: CASEGGRNTEAFF
cdr3_nt: TGTGCCAGCGAAGGGGGCAGGAACACTGAAGCTTTCTTT

clone_size: NA
j_call: TRBJ2-6
d_call: NA
v_call: TRBV7-9
cdr3_aa: CASSYRVGLRPRPSGANVLTF
cdr3_nt: TGTGCCAGCAGCTACAGGGTAGGGCTCCGACCTCGTCCCTCTGGGGCCAACGTCCTGACTTTC

clone_size: few
j_call: TRBJ1-1
d_call: NA
v_call: TRBV6-1
cdr3_aa: CASRPGYGTEAFF
cdr3_nt: TGTGCCAGCAGACCAGGGTATGGCACTGAAGCTTTCTTT

clone_size: many
j_call: TRBJ1-2
d_call: TRBD1
v_call: TRBV20-1
cdr3_aa: CSARKEASGQGHGYTF
cdr3_nt: TGCAGTGCTAGAAAGGAAGCCTCGGGACAGGGACATGGCTACACCTTC

clone_size: NA
j_call: TRBJ2-3
d_call: TRBD2
v_call: TRBV14
cdr3_aa: CASSHGTGGSPDTQYF
cdr3_nt: TGTGCCAGCAGCCATGGTACGGGAGGAAGCCCGGATACGCAGTATTTT

clone_size: many
j_call: TRBJ2-2
d_call: TRBD2
v_call: TRBV12-3/TRBV12-4
cdr3_aa: CASSLYLAGDTGELFF
cdr3_nt: TGTGCCAGCAGTTTATACCTAGCGGGAGATACCGGGGAGCTGTTTTTT

clone_size: few
j_call: TRBJ1-4
d_call: NA
v_call: TRBV7-9
cdr3_aa: CASSSGLRANEKLFF
cdr3_nt: TGTGCCAGCAGCTCAGGACTCAGGGCGAATGAAAAACTGTTTTTT

clone_size: NA
j_call: TRBJ2-1
d_call: NA
v_call: TRBV6-1
cdr3_aa: CASRQKLTKGTNEQFF
cdr3_nt: TGTGCCAGCAGGCAAAAGCTTACCAAGGGTACCAATGAGCAGTTCTTC

clone_size: many
j_call: TRBJ1-1
d_call: TRBD1
v_call: TRBV28
cdr3_aa: CASSPDRADTEAFF
cdr3_nt: TGTGCCAGCAGCCCGGACAGGGCCGACACTGAAGCTTTCTTT

clone_size: many
j_call: TRBJ1-1
d_call: NA
v_call: TRBV28
cdr3_aa: CASSRNILGSSEAFF
cdr3_nt: TGTGCCAGCAGCCGAAACATCCTAGGGTCGTCTGAAGCTTTCTTT

clone_size: many
j_call: TRBJ2-5
d_call: NA
v_call: TRBV30
cdr3_aa: CAWSVERRTQYF
cdr3_nt: TGTGCCTGGAGTGTAGAACGACGGACCCAGTACTTC

clone_size: many
j_call: TRBJ2-5
d_call: TRBD2
v_call: TRBV6-1
cdr3_aa: CASSQKPGGTQETQYF
cdr3_nt: TGTGCCAGCAGCCAGAAACCGGGAGGGACCCAAGAGACCCAGTACTTC

clone_size: many
j_call: TRBJ2-5
d_call: TRBD1
v_call: TRBV6-1
cdr3_aa: CASRPGQDQETQYF
cdr3_nt: TGTGCCAGCAGACCAGGACAGGACCAAGAGACCCAGTACTTC

clone_size: many
j_call: TRBJ2-4
d_call: NA
v_call: TRBV2
cdr3_aa: CASSEAGVAKNIQYF
cdr3_nt: TGTGCCAGCAGTGAAGCGGGGGTAGCCAAAAACATTCAGTACTTC

clone_size: many
j_call: TRBJ1-1
d_call: NA
v_call: TRBV28
cdr3_aa: CASTPLTWAEAFF
cdr3_nt: TGTGCCAGCACCCCTTTAACGTGGGCTGAAGCTTTCTTT

clone_size: NA
j_call: TRBJ2-6
d_call: TRBD1
v_call: TRBV10-3
cdr3_aa: CAISRDSPATGANVLTF
cdr3_nt: TGTGCCATCAGTCGGGACAGCCCAGCGACTGGGGCCAACGTCCTGACTTTC

clone_size: NA
j_call: TRBJ2-3
d_call: NA
v_call: TRBV2
cdr3_aa: CASRDQTGADTQYF
cdr3_nt: TGTGCCAGCAGAGATCAAACAGGAGCAGATACGCAGTATTTT

clone_size: many
j_call: TRBJ2-5
d_call: NA
v_call: TRBV20-1
cdr3_aa: CSARLRQETQYF
cdr3_nt: TGCAGTGCTAGATTGCGTCAAGAGACCCAGTACTTC

clone_size: NA
j_call: TRBJ2-3
d_call: TRBD1
v_call: TRBV7-8
cdr3_aa: CASSLGTGVTDTQYF
cdr3_nt: TGTGCCAGCAGCTTAGGGACAGGGGTCACAGATACGCAGTATTTT

clone_size: few
j_call: TRBJ2-1
d_call: NA
v_call: TRBV20-1
cdr3_aa: CSARFGTAGLLVFF
cdr3_nt: TGCAGTGCTAGATTCGGGACAGCGGGCCTCCTAGTGTTCTTC

clone_size: many
j_call: TRBJ1-2
d_call: NA
v_call: TRBV2
cdr3_aa: CASSERGYGYTF
cdr3_nt: TGTGCCAGCAGTGAGAGGGGGTATGGCTACACCTTC

clone_size: few
j_call: TRBJ1-5
d_call: TRBD1
v_call: TRBV27
cdr3_aa: CASSLTTPGQGVYSNQPQHF
cdr3_nt: TGTGCCAGCAGCCTCACGACACCGGGACAGGGGGTTTATAGCAATCAGCCCCAGCATTTT

clone_size: few
j_call: TRBJ2-3
d_call: NA
v_call: TRBV28
cdr3_aa: CASSPLIDTSTDTQYF
cdr3_nt: TGTGCCAGCAGTCCCCTTATAGATACTAGCACAGATACGCAGTATTTT

clone_size: few
j_call: TRBJ1-4
d_call: NA
v_call: TRBV6-1
cdr3_aa: CATGREKLFF
cdr3_nt: TGTGCCACCGGGCGAGAAAAACTGTTTTTT

clone_size: few
j_call: TRBJ2-4
d_call: NA
v_call: TRBV3-1
cdr3_aa: CASSLGLEGWQNIQYF
cdr3_nt: TGTGCCAGCAGCCTTGGCCTGGAGGGTTGGCAAAACATTCAGTACTTC